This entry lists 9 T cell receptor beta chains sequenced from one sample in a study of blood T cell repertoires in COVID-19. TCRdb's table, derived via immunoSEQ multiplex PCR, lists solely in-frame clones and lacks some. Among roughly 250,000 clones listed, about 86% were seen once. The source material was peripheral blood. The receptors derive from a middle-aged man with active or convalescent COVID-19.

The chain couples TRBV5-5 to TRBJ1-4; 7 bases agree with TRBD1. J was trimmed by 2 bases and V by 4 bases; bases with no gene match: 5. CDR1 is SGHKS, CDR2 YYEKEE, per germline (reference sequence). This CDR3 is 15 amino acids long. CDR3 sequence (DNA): TGTGCCAGCAGCGGAAACAGGGGCACTAATGAAAAACTGTTTTTT. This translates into CASSGNRGTNEKLFF.

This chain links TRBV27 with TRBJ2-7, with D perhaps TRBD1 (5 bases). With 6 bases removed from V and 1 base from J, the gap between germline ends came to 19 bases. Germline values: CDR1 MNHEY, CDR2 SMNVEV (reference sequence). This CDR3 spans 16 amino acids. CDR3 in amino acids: CASSPQGFRVSYEQYF. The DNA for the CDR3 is TGTGCCAGCAGCCCCCAGGGTTTCCGGGTATCCTACGAGCAGTACTTC.

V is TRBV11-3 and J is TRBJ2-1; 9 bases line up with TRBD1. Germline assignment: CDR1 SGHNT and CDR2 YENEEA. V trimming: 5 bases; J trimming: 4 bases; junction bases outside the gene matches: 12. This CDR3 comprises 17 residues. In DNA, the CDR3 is TGTGCCAGCAGCGGGCGGGGACAGGGTAACCTGTACAATGAGCAGTTCTTC. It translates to CASSGRGQGNLYNEQFF.

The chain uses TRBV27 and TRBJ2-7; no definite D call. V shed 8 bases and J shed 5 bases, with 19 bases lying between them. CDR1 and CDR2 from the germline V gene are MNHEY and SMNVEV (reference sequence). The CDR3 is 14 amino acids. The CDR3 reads CASLAGPPRNEQYF. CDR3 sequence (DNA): TGTGCCAGCTTGGCTGGGCCCCCTCGGAACGAGCAGTACTTC.

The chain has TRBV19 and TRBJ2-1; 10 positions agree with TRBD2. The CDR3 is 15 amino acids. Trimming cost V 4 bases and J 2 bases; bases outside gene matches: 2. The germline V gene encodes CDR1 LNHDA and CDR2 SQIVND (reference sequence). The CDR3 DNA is TGTGCCAGTAGTACTACTAGCGGGACCTACAATGAGCAGTTCTTC. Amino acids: CASSTTSGTYNEQFF.

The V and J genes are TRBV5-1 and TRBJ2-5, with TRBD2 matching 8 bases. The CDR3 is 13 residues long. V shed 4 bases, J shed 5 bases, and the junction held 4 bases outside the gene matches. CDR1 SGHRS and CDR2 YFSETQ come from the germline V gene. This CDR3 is CASSSGSGETQYF. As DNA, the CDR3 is TGCGCCAGCAGCAGCGGGAGTGGTGAGACCCAGTACTTC.

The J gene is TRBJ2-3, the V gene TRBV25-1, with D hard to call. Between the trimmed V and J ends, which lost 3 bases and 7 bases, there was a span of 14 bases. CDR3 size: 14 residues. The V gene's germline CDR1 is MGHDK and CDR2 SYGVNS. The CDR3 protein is CASSDPPRTNTQYF. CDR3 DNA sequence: TGTGCCAGCAGTGATCCACCACGAACAAATACGCAGTATTTT.

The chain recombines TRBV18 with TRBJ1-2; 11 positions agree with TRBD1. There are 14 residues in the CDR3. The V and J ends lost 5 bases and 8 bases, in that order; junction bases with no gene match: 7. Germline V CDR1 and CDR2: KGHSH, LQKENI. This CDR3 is CASSSGQGAIGYTF. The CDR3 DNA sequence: TGTGCCAGCTCATCCGGACAGGGGGCGATAGGCTACACCTTC. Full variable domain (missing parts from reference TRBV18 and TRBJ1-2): NAGVMQNPRHLVRRRGQEARLRCSPMKGHSHVYWYRQLPEEGLKFMVYLQKENIIDESGMPKERFSAEFPKEGPSILRIQQVVRGDSAAYFCASSSGQGAIGYTFGSGTRLTVV.

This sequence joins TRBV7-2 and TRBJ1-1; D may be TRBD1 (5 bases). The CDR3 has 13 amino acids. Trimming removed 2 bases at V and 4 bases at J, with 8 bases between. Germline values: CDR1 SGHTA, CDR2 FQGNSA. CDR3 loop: CASSLQGGTEAFF. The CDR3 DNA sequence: TGTGCCAGCAGCTTACAGGGTGGCACTGAAGCTTTCTTT.